These T cell receptor beta chains were read from a single sample in a study of blood T cell repertoires in COVID-19. Some clones are missing from TCRdb's copy, which holds only in-frame ones; the method was immunoSEQ multiplex PCR. Of a few hundred thousand clones in the sample, 87% were seen once. Sequencing was carried out using peripheral blood. These receptors originate from a woman aged 45-60 years who had recovered from COVID-19. The CDR3 runs from the conserved cysteine through the conserved F or W. Each record gives: J gene, V gene, CDR3 protein.

J: TRBJ2-5
V: TRBV3-1/TRBV3-2
CDR3: CASSQEKTWTGGSETQYF

J: TRBJ1-5
V: TRBV6-6
CDR3: CASRQGNQPQHF

J: TRBJ1-5
V: TRBV6-1
CDR3: CASSDLLFNQPQHF

J: TRBJ1-4
V: TRBV27
CDR3: CASSPGQGIEKLFF

J: TRBJ1-6
V: TRBV3-1/TRBV3-2
CDR3: CASSLTGLGNSPLHF

J: TRBJ2-7
V: TRBV7-2
CDR3: CASSPPSGRGYEQYF

J: TRBJ2-1
V: TRBV11-2
CDR3: CASSWGPQQEQFF

J: TRBJ1-4
V: TRBV19
CDR3: CATKVLPGQGDEKLFF

J: TRBJ2-7
V: TRBV6-5
CDR3: CASSYSPGGEQYF

J: TRBJ2-1
V: TRBV25-1
CDR3: CASSVGIRGWNEQFF

J: TRBJ2-2
V: TRBV18
CDR3: CASSPVAGGPRSTGELFF

J: TRBJ1-5
V: TRBV19
CDR3: CASSQGAHQPQHF

J: TRBJ1-2
V: TRBV28
CDR3: CASSRQGHGYTF

J: TRBJ1-3
V: TRBV16
CDR3: CASSQSSIASGNTIYF

J: TRBJ1-4
V: TRBV27
CDR3: CASSPGQGTTNEKLFF

J: TRBJ1-5
V: TRBV2
CDR3: CASSTQGAGSNQPQHF

J: TRBJ1-1
V: TRBV28
CDR3: CASSPGGRTEAFF

J: TRBJ2-3
V: TRBV6-6
CDR3: CASSLPLAGGSDTQYF

J: TRBJ1-2
V: TRBV28
CDR3: CASSFIRTGDGYTF

J: TRBJ2-1
V: TRBV6-2/TRBV6-3
CDR3: CASSYNSYNEQFF

J: TRBJ2-3
V: TRBV5-8
CDR3: CASSLPTSHTDTQYF

J: TRBJ2-7
V: TRBV5-8
CDR3: CASSFVYEQYF

J: TRBJ1-1
V: TRBV15
CDR3: CATSGGKNTEAFF

J: TRBJ1-5
V: TRBV7-2
CDR3: CASSLFMSQPQHF

J: TRBJ2-5
V: TRBV4-2
CDR3: CASSPGLAGASQETQYF

J: TRBJ2-3
V: TRBV18
CDR3: CAILIEGLAGRTDTQYF

J: TRBJ2-7
V: TRBV6-2/TRBV6-3
CDR3: CASSYGRAPYEQYF

J: TRBJ2-1
V: TRBV27
CDR3: CASSPRTGNNEQFF

J: TRBJ2-4
V: TRBV19
CDR3: CASSRDRGRVLQYF

J: TRBJ2-3
V: TRBV27
CDR3: CASSLASGPTDTQYF

J: TRBJ2-7
V: TRBV3-1/TRBV3-2
CDR3: CASSQVLGGEQYF

J: TRBJ2-7
V: TRBV6-5
CDR3: CASGGEMAYEQYF

J: TRBJ2-3
V: TRBV18
CDR3: CASSSTGVADTQYF

J: TRBJ2-5
V: TRBV7-3
CDR3: CASSLTIQETQYF

J: TRBJ2-3
V: TRBV7-3
CDR3: CASSLQGAGDTQYF

J: TRBJ2-1
V: TRBV28
CDR3: CAIGGPYNEQFF

J: TRBJ1-3
V: TRBV4-1
CDR3: CASSPRVGLHPSSGNTIYF

J: TRBJ2-7
V: TRBV6-6
CDR3: CASIEVAGSYEQYF

J: TRBJ2-5
V: TRBV28
CDR3: CASSLSGGRETQYF

J: TRBJ2-3
V: TRBV28
CDR3: CASRDGQGVSDTQYF

J: TRBJ1-1
V: TRBV11-2
CDR3: CASSLSIRNTEAFF

J: TRBJ2-1
V: TRBV28
CDR3: CASSLSGGGLYNEQFF

J: TRBJ2-7
V: TRBV18
CDR3: CASSPGTGIYEQYF

J: TRBJ2-7
V: TRBV21-1
CDR3: CASSKAGSLKTYEQYF

J: TRBJ2-5
V: TRBV5-8
CDR3: CASSLQETQYF

J: TRBJ2-7
V: TRBV6-2/TRBV6-3
CDR3: CASSDALGRESSYEQYF

J: TRBJ2-1
V: TRBV7-8
CDR3: CASSLDRVGNEQFF

J: TRBJ2-1
V: TRBV30
CDR3: CAWSVRAANEQFF

J: TRBJ2-1
V: TRBV24-1
CDR3: CATSGMTSMYNEQFF

J: TRBJ1-4
V: TRBV2
CDR3: CASSEGRGREKLFF

J: TRBJ1-6
V: TRBV28
CDR3: CASSRSSAGRNSPLHF

J: TRBJ1-1
V: TRBV10-3
CDR3: CAISTLPGQGNTEAFF

J: TRBJ1-2
V: TRBV7-2
CDR3: CASSFHPLGTNYGYTF

J: TRBJ1-1
V: TRBV10-1
CDR3: CASSEHRTGRTEAFF

J: TRBJ2-1
V: TRBV5-6
CDR3: CASSLDVSSYNEQFF

J: TRBJ1-1
V: TRBV30
CDR3: CAWRRGMNTEAFF